This record concerns one T cell receptor beta chain sequence. What it recognizes is unknown. The data stem from a study of human T cells and chemical hapten exposure. Single cDNA molecules in the library carried unique molecular identifiers attached during preparation. TCRdb independently ran MiXCR on the RACE reads; one entry per CDR3 protein. The sample carries under 450,000 distinct CDR3 sequences, 4% to 5.5% recorded once. Findings and caveats of the study: Sensitization with DPC brought no change to TCRs above 1 in 1000 in frequency. Patch test score was positively correlated with the counts of PT1 expanded TCRs.

Documented time point: patch test 1, 2 weeks after DPC sensitization. Treatment noted: therapeutic diphenylcyclopropenone sensitization with weekly scalp DPC. The receptor's source is a woman aged 50 to 60 with alopecia areata. Some clones in this sample may be carry-over from other donors' samples. The sample in question was whole blood, obtained in connection with sensitization to the hapten diphenylcyclopropenone (DPC).

The CDR3 DNA reads as TGTGCCAGCAGCCAAGACGAATTCTATGGCTACACCTTC. Its protein product is CASSQDEFYGYTF. The V and J genes are TRBV3-1 and TRBJ1-2; D remains unclear. The germline V gene encodes CDR1 LGHDT and CDR2 YNNKEL (reference sequence). The CDR3 has 13 amino acids. Trimming removed 0 bases at V and 4 bases at J, with 6 bases between. The variable domain in full, completed from reference TRBV3-1 and TRBJ1-2, reads DTAVSQTPKYLVTQMGNDKSIKCEQNLGHDTMYWYKQDSKKFLKIMFSYNNKELIINETVPNRFSPKSPDKAHLNLHINSLELGDSAVYFCASSQDEFYGYTFGSGTRLTVV.